What follows are 15 T cell receptor beta chains derived from one specimen sequenced in a study of metastatic and nonmetastatic thyroid tumors. The entire patient cohort was treatment-naive prior to thyroid surgery. With MiXCR, TCRdb called clones anew from the PCR reads. This table holds tens of thousands of clones, less than 60% found once. Material: tumor tissue. These receptors all stem from a male donor with papillary thyroid cancer or a benign thyroid nodule (not recorded which). Some clones in this sample may be carry-over from other donors' samples.

This clone was seen a handful of times. The chain carries TRBV27 and TRBJ2-2, with 11 bases lining up with TRBD2. This CDR3 is built from 18 residues. Looked up from germline, CDR1 is MNHEY and CDR2 is SMNVEV (reference sequence). The V gene end was trimmed by 4 bases and the J gene end by 6 bases; junction bases not matched to a gene: 13. The CDR3 DNA reads TGTGCCAGCAGTTACGCCCTAACTAGCGGGAGTGTTGCCGGGGAGCTGTTTTTT. Protein sequence: CASSYALTSGSVAGELFF.

This chain uses TRBV11-2 with TRBJ2-3; 7 positions agree with TRBD2. CDR3 length: 15 residues. J gave up 3 bases and V 2 bases, and 5 bases lay outside the gene matches. Germline V lookup: CDR1 SGHAT, CDR2 FQNNGV. Here the CDR3 DNA reads TGTGCCAGCAGCTTAAGGGCGGGAGAGACAGATACGCAGTATTTT. Its translation: CASSLRAGETDTQYF.

The genes are TRBV6-2 or TRBV6-3 and TRBJ2-1; D remains ambiguous. The germline V and J ends were trimmed by 0 bases and 9 bases, with 12 bases remaining between them. The CDR3 consists of 14 residues. Germline assignment: CDR1 MNHEY and CDR2 SVGEGT. The CDR3 sequence is CASSYSWEASEQFF. The CDR3 DNA reads as TGTGCCAGCAGTTACTCGTGGGAAGCGAGTGAGCAGTTCTTC.

This clone has just a few counts. The V call is TRBV6-2 or TRBV6-3, the J call TRBJ2-7; weak D call: TRBD2 (6 bases). CDR1 and CDR2 (germline): MNHEY, SVGEGT. V was pared by 2 bases and J by 7 bases, with 15 bases between. This CDR3 has 14 amino acids. The CDR3 coding sequence is TGTGCCAGCAGTTACGGGGGGTCGGTTCGGGAGCAGTACTTC. Encoded protein: CASSYGGSVREQYF.

Details on this clone: Its ends do not fully match the called genes, so a read error is possible. The chain links TRBV12-3 or TRBV12-4 to TRBJ2-4, with a weak D call TRBD1 (6 bases). The CDR3 sequence is 14 residues long. The CDR3 bases are TGTGCCAACAGTTCAAACAGGGCCAAAAACATTCAGCACTTC. It codes for CANSSNRAKNIQHF.

The genes are TRBV11-1 and TRBJ2-3; 7 positions match TRBD2. V shed 5 bases and J 5 bases; nucleotides not matched to a gene: 16. Germline assignment: CDR1 SGHAT and CDR2 FQDESV (reference sequence). The CDR3 spans 17 residues. CDR3 loop: CASSTPVGRENKDTQYF. CDR3 nucleotides: TGTGCCAGCAGCACCCCTGTGGGGCGGGAGAACAAAGATACGCAGTATTTT.

This clone occurred a few times. The chain uses TRBV6-4 and TRBJ2-3; 10 bases match TRBD2. The CDR3 sequence is 15 residues long. CDR1 is MRHNA, CDR2 SNTAGT, per germline. With V trimmed by 5 bases and J by 1 base, 3 bases remained unmatched. CDR3 loop: CASSSGTSGTDTQYF. In DNA, the CDR3 is TGTGCCAGCAGTTCCGGGACTAGCGGCACAGATACGCAGTATTTT.

This chain joins TRBV7-2 and TRBJ1-2; a possible D gene is TRBD1 (5 bases). The V gene lost 4 bases and the J gene lost 5 bases, with 17 bases spanning the gap. This CDR3 is built from 15 residues. Germline V gene data show CDR1 as SGHTA and CDR2 as FQGNSA. CDR3 sequence: CASSSQPDTLYGYTF. In DNA form, the CDR3 reads TGTGCCAGCAGCTCCCAACCGGACACCCTTTATGGCTACACCTTC. Complete variable domain (other parts from reference TRBV7-2 and TRBJ1-2): GAGVSQSPSNKVTEKGKDVELRCDPISGHTALYWYRQSLGQGLEFLIYFQGNSAPDKSGLPSDRFSAERTGGSVSTLTIQRTQQEDSAVYLCASSSQPDTLYGYTFGSGTRLTVV.

The rearrangement uses TRBV30 and TRBJ1-6; 9 nucleotides agree with TRBD1. Germline values: CDR1 GTSNPN, CDR2 SVGIG (reference sequence). This CDR3 has 19 amino acids. The trim removed 0 bases at V and 0 bases at J, leaving 9 bases unmatched. CDR3: CAWSVRGQGTSSYNSPLHF. Written as DNA, the CDR3 is TGTGCCTGGAGTGTAAGAGGACAGGGGACTAGCTCCTATAATTCACCCCTCCACTTT. The whole variable domain, remainder taken from reference TRBV30 and TRBJ1-6, is SQTIHQWPATLVQPVGSPLSLECTVEGTSNPNLYWYRQAAGRGLQLLFYSVGIGQISSEVPQNLSASRPQDRQFILSSKKLLLSDSGFYLCAWSVRGQGTSSYNSPLHFGNGTRLTVT.

The chain carries TRBV18 and TRBJ1-1; D is unclear. CDR1 KGHSH and CDR2 LQKENI come from the germline V gene. The CDR3 totals 14 residues. The germline V and J ends were trimmed by 0 bases and 11 bases, with 16 bases remaining between them. The CDR3 bases are TGTGCCAGCTCACCACCACGACTTTGGGCAGTCGCTTTCTTT. Translation gives CASSPPRLWAVAFF.

This clone was seen more than once but under ten times. The chain uses TRBV7-9 and TRBJ2-1, with 11 bases lining up with TRBD2. The CDR3 is 14 amino acids. The ends lost 1 base at V and 8 bases at J; junction bases unmatched: 1. CDR1 and CDR2 from the germline V gene are SEHNR and FQNEAQ (reference sequence). Written as DNA, the CDR3 is TGTGCCAGCAGCTTAGGACTAGCGGGATATGAGCAGTTCTTC. Its translation is CASSLGLAGYEQFF.

The J gene is TRBJ1-4, the V gene TRBV6-1; D ambiguous. Germline V lookup: CDR1 MNHNS, CDR2 SASEGT. Trimming took 6 bases from V and 0 from J, leaving 8 bases between them. The length of the CDR3 is 14 residues. Here the CDR3 reads CASSPSATNEKLFF. The DNA of the CDR3 is TGTGCCAGCAGCCCCAGTGCAACTAATGAAAAACTGTTTTTT.

This clone has just one count. The DNA of the CDR3 is TGCGCCAGCAACTCCCTGACTAGCGGGAGTTCTGTCGCCGGGGAGCTGTTTTTT. Translating gives CASNSLTSGSSVAGELFF. The chain combines TRBV5-1 with TRBJ2-2; TRBD2 aligns across 12 bases. The V segment lost 6 bases and the J segment 6 bases; nucleotides outside the gene matches: 15. This CDR3 has 18 residues. Looked up from germline, CDR1 is SGHRS and CDR2 is YFSETQ.

The chain couples TRBV7-3 to TRBJ2-3, with 12 positions matching TRBD2. Germline V gives CDR1 SGHTA, CDR2 FQGTGA. V lost 5 bases and J lost 4; bases outside the gene matches: 13. This CDR3 is built from 18 residues. The CDR3, as DNA: TGTGCCAGCAGCCTTCAACCGACTAGCGGGAGTCTGCCAGATACGCAGTATTTT. The encoded protein is CASSLQPTSGSLPDTQYF.

This clone was seen only a few times. The chain has TRBV12-3 or TRBV12-4 and TRBJ2-7, with a weak D call TRBD2 (6 bases). The CDR3 loop spans 15 amino acids. Trimming took 6 bases from V and 2 from J, leaving 17 bases between them. Here the CDR3 reads CASSYRQAGTYEQYF. The CDR3 bases are TGTGCCAGCAGCTACCGTCAGGCGGGAACCTACGAGCAGTACTTC.